Below are 27 T cell receptor beta chains sequenced from a single sample in a study of metastatic and nonmetastatic thyroid tumors. No treatment had been given to any patient before thyroid surgery. With MiXCR, TCRdb called clones anew from the PCR reads. Of about 4,800 clones detected, 28% appear once; the ten largest clones hold roughly 25%. Sample: adjacent normal tissue. These receptors were collected from a female donor with papillary thyroid cancer or a benign thyroid nodule (not recorded which). Some clones in this sample may be carry-over from other donors' samples.

The V gene is TRBV24-1, the J gene TRBJ2-7; the D gene is possibly TRBD1 (6 bases). V lost 4 bases to trimming and J lost 0 bases, with 12 bases between them. CDR1 and CDR2 from the germline V gene are KGHDR and SFDVKD. The CDR3 contains 15 residues. DNA of the CDR3: TGTGCCACCAGTGACCTCCGGGACACCTCCTACGAGCAGTACTTC. Amino acid sequence: CATSDLRDTSYEQYF.

The chain links TRBV11-3 to TRBJ1-1; tentatively, D is TRBD1 (6 bases). Trimming left V 5 bases short and J 2 bases short, with 18 bases between. The CDR3 has 16 residues. CDR1 is SGHNT, CDR2 YENEEA, per germline. For the CDR3, the DNA is TGTGCCAGCAGCCTACCCTTGTGGGGGGCTAACACTGAAGCTTTCTTT. This translates into CASSLPLWGANTEAFF. The whole variable domain, filled in from reference TRBV11-3 and TRBJ1-1, reads EAGVVQSPRYKIIEKKQPVAFWCNPISGHNTLYWYLQNLGQGPELLIRYENEEAVDDSQLPKDRFSAERLKGVDSTLKIQPAELGDSAVYLCASSLPLWGANTEAFFGQGTRLTVV.

This clone was detected a few times. This may arise from a read error, as a much more abundant clone is one base away. Other DNA sequences in the sample encode the same CDR3. The chain has TRBV27 and TRBJ1-1; D gene unclear. This CDR3 is 12 amino acids long. Germline V gene lookup returns CDR1 MNHEY and CDR2 SMNVEV (reference sequence). Trimming removed 6 bases at V and 7 bases at J, with 12 bases between. CDR3 DNA sequence: TGTGCCAGCAGCTTGGGAGGTAGTGAAGCTTTCTTT. Protein sequence: CASSLGGSEAFF.

The rearrangement links TRBV6-1 to TRBJ2-6, with 7 nucleotides matching TRBD1. The V gene's germline CDR1 is MNHNS and CDR2 SASEGT. V shed 8 bases and J 1 base; nucleotides not matched to a gene: 5. The CDR3 is 15 residues long. The CDR3 DNA is TGTGCCAGCCGGGCAGGGGGATCTGGGGCCAACGTCCTGACTTTC. This translates into CASRAGGSGANVLTF.

By sample fraction, this clone is medium-sized. The gene calls are TRBV3-1 and TRBJ1-6, with 8 positions matching TRBD1. CDR1 is LGHDT, CDR2 YNNKEL, per germline (reference sequence). J lost 10 bases, V lost 1 base, and 6 bases had no gene match. The CDR3 has 15 amino acids. The CDR3 spells CASSQGQGPESPLHF. CDR3 bases: TGTGCCAGCAGCCAAGGACAGGGGCCGGAGTCACCCCTCCACTTT.

This chain joins TRBV20-1 and TRBJ2-1; 13 nucleotides line up with TRBD2. The J segment lost 5 bases and the V segment lost 6 bases, leaving 4 bases of the junction unmatched. The CDR3 spans 14 residues. Germline V gene lookup returns CDR1 DFQATT and CDR2 SNEGSKA (reference sequence). The CDR3 reads CSARTSGSHNEQFF. The CDR3 DNA reads TGCAGTGCCCGGACTAGCGGGAGCCACAATGAGCAGTTCTTC.

In its sample, this clone ranks as medium-sized (0.01 to 0.1%). One end of the junction does not line up with germline, which may come from a read error. Other DNA sequences in this sample translate to the same CDR3. This chain uses TRBV6-1 with TRBJ2-7; D is possibly TRBD1 (5 bases). Germline values: CDR1 MNHNS, CDR2 SASEGT. The CDR3 spans 13 residues. Here the CDR3 reads CASRRTKSYEQYF. CDR3 nucleotide sequence: TGTGCCAGCAGAAGGACAAAGTCCTACGAGCAGTACTTT.

By frequency in the sample, this clone is medium-sized. The gene calls are TRBV10-1 and TRBJ2-7; 12 bases match TRBD2. V was clipped by 0 bases and J by 3 bases; unmatched bases: 3. CDR1 and CDR2 from the germline V gene are WNHNN and SYGVQD (reference sequence). CDR3 length: 16 residues. CDR3 nucleotide sequence: TGCGCCAGCAGTGAGTCGACTAGCGGGAGTTTCTACGAGCAGTACTTC. Amino acids: CASSESTSGSFYEQYF.

The chain couples TRBV24-1 to TRBJ2-2, with D perhaps matching TRBD1 (5 bases). Germline CDR1 and CDR2: KGHDR and SFDVKD. V lost 0 bases and J lost 6, with 10 bases in between. The CDR3 is 15 residues long. CDR3 residues: CATSDLQGSAGELFF. The CDR3 DNA is TGTGCCACCAGTGATTTGCAGGGCTCAGCCGGGGAGCTGTTTTTT.

The genes are TRBV30 and TRBJ1-6; D uncertain. Germline values: CDR1 GTSNPN, CDR2 SVGIG (reference sequence). The CDR3 runs 13 residues. Trimming took off 2 bases at V and 10 bases at J, with 12 bases between the two ends. The CDR3 here is CAWSNGLWSPLHF. CDR3 in DNA: TGTGCCTGGAGTAACGGGTTGTGGTCACCCCTCCACTTT.

The rearrangement uses TRBV11-2 and TRBJ2-7, with TRBD2 matching over 11 bases. The CDR3 length is 15 residues. V shed 0 bases and J 7 bases; nucleotides not matched to a gene: 5. The germline CDR1 and CDR2 sequences are SGHAT and FQNNGV. CDR3 nucleotides: TGTGCCAGCAGCTTAGATCTTAGCGGGAGGGTTGAGCAGTACTTC. This gives the protein CASSLDLSGRVEQYF.

The chain has TRBV20-1 and TRBJ2-7; D is possibly TRBD1 (6 bases). CDR1 is DFQATT and CDR2 is SNEGSKA in the germline V gene (reference sequence). This CDR3 spans 13 amino acids. With 1 base removed from V and 7 bases from J, the gap between germline ends came to 14 bases. The CDR3 region is CSARGQQGREQYF. CDR3 bases: TGCAGTGCTAGAGGGCAACAGGGAAGGGAGCAGTACTTC.

The genes are TRBV24-1 and TRBJ2-3; D might be TRBD1 (6 bases). V gave up 5 bases and J gave up 3 bases, with 14 bases separating them. The germline V gene encodes CDR1 KGHDR and CDR2 SFDVKD. This CDR3 is 15 amino acids long. CDR3 sequence (DNA): TGTGCCACCAGTGCACGGACGGGACAAACAGATACGCAGTATTTT. Its protein is CATSARTGQTDTQYF.

As for this clone: A much larger clone sits a single nucleotide away, making a read error possible. The CDR3 DNA sequence: TGTGCCAGCAGCTTAGTATGGACAGCAATTTCCAGTTCACCCCTCCAATTT. Its translation: CASSLVWTAISSSPLQF. This chain connects TRBV11-2 to TRBJ1-6, with D tentatively TRBD1 (6 bases). Germline V gene data show CDR1 as SGHAT and CDR2 as FQNNGV. CDR3 length: 17 residues.

This clone came up many times. The gene calls are TRBV5-4 and TRBJ2-5; D may be TRBD1 or TRBD2 (6 bases each). The ends were cut back, 2 bases at V and 4 bases at J, with 18 bases in the middle. The CDR3 consists of 16 residues. The V gene's germline CDR1 is SGHNT and CDR2 YYREEE (reference sequence). In DNA, the CDR3 is TGTGCCAGCAGCTTAGAACAGGGCCTGGGGGGAGAGACCCAGTACTTC. This sequence encodes CASSLEQGLGGETQYF.

Concerning this clone: One junction end disagrees with the germline gene, perhaps due to a read error. The chain links TRBV18 to TRBJ2-1; 13 bases agree with TRBD2. The CDR3 contains 16 residues. Germline CDR1 is KGHSH and CDR2 is LQKENI. Here the CDR3 DNA reads TGTGCCAGCTCACCACCAGGGACTAGCGGGGCAAATGATCAGTTCTTC. Translation: CASSPPGTSGANDQFF.

The chain is built from TRBV20-1 and TRBJ2-7; D gene ambiguous. The CDR3 runs to 17 residues. CDR1 and CDR2 from the germline V gene are DFQATT and SNEGSKA (reference sequence). V lost 1 base and J lost 3, with 22 bases in between. The CDR3 nucleotides read TGCAGTGCTAGAGGATCAAGGCTGGGTGGGGAAAACTACGAGCAGTACTTC. It specifies CSARGSRLGGENYEQYF.

This clone was detected a few times. Just one base apart from a much larger clone, this may be a read error. The genes are TRBV20-1 and TRBJ2-7, with 8 bases identical to TRBD1. Germline V gives CDR1 DFQATT, CDR2 SNEGSKA (reference sequence). The CDR3 has 12 residues. The CDR3 region is CTVEGQVGDQYF. As DNA, the CDR3 is TGCACCGTAGAGGGACAGGTTGGCGATCAGTACTTC.

Points on this clone: A clone one base away is much larger, so this may be a read error. The chain couples TRBV13 to TRBJ2-3; TRBD1 is a possible D gene (6 bases). CDR1 and CDR2 (germline): PRHDT, FYEKMQ (reference sequence). This CDR3 spans 19 amino acids. Trimming removed 6 bases at V and 1 base at J, with 26 bases between. The CDR3 loop reads CASRSPGHTLLSGTDTQYF. CDR3 DNA: TGTGCCAGCAGATCCCCGGGACACACGCTGCTAAGCGGCACAGATACGCAGTATTTT.

This clone was counted many times. One end of the junction varies from germline; a read error may be responsible. V usage is TRBV11-2 and J usage is TRBJ2-7, with D possibly matching TRBD1 (7 bases). The CDR3 is 12 residues long. Germline CDR1 SGHAT, CDR2 FQNNGV. The CDR3 bases are TGTGCCAGCAGCCCCGAGACAGGGACTCTCCACTTC. Its translation is CASSPETGTLHF.

This clone was seen ten or more times. The chain joins TRBV6-1 to TRBJ1-2; a possible D gene is TRBD1 (5 bases). Trimming left V 8 bases short and J 5 bases short, with 18 bases between. The CDR3 is 14 amino acids. Germline CDR1 and CDR2: MNHNS and SASEGT. The CDR3 region is CASAFQRGDYGYTF. As DNA, the CDR3 is TGTGCCAGCGCCTTCCAAAGGGGCGATTATGGCTACACCTTC.

This clone is classed as medium-sized. The chain recombines TRBV6-1 with TRBJ1-1, with D possibly being TRBD1 (6 bases). Germline V CDR1 and CDR2: MNHNS, SASEGT. This CDR3 contains 14 residues. Between the trimmed V and J ends, which lost 6 bases and 3 bases, there was a span of 14 bases. The CDR3 spells CASRMTGWDTEAFF. CDR3 coding DNA: TGTGCCAGCAGGATGACAGGTTGGGACACTGAAGCTTTCTTT.

The gene calls are TRBV7-2 and TRBJ1-1; D gene uncertain. Trimming cost V 1 base and J 1 base, with 10 bases left between them. CDR3 length equals 15 residues. CDR1 and CDR2 from the germline V gene are SGHTA and FQGNSA. CDR3 amino acids: CASSLVRIGNTEAFF. In DNA, the CDR3 is TGTGCCAGCAGCTTAGTAAGGATTGGGAACACTGAAGCTTTCTTT.

This clone was observed a handful of times. The rearrangement uses TRBV4-3 and TRBJ2-1, with D possibly being TRBD1 or TRBD2 (6 bases each). CDR3 length: 13 amino acids. Germline CDR1 reads LGHNA; CDR2 reads YSLEER. The V gene lost 6 bases and the J gene lost 8 bases, with 14 bases spanning the gap. The CDR3, as DNA: TGCGCCAGCAGTGGATCAGGGGAGGATGAGCAGTTCTTC. Translation gives CASSGSGEDEQFF.

This chain connects TRBV20-1 to TRBJ1-3, with 7 bases identical to TRBD1. V lost 1 base, J lost 0 bases, and 12 bases stayed unmatched. The CDR3 spans 18 residues. The germline V gene has CDR1 DFQATT and CDR2 SNEGSKA (reference sequence). The chain's CDR3 is CSARVKVSRGLSGNTIYF. The CDR3 DNA follows: TGCAGTGCTAGAGTGAAAGTTAGTAGGGGGCTCTCTGGAAACACCATATATTTT.

This clone showed up just once. The rearrangement uses TRBV4-2 and TRBJ2-3; 9 bases align to TRBD2. The CDR3 loop spans 16 amino acids. In germline, CDR1 is LGHNA, CDR2 YNFKEQ. V lost 1 base, J lost 6 bases, and 8 bases stayed unmatched. DNA for the CDR3: TGTGCCAGCAGCCAAGGGGCTAGCGGGGAAACGGATACGCAGTATTTT. This codes for CASSQGASGETDTQYF.

The chain recombines TRBV11-2 with TRBJ2-1; 10 nucleotides line up with TRBD2. This CDR3 has 15 amino acids. V lost 4 bases, J lost 8 bases, and 8 bases stayed unmatched. In germline, CDR1 is SGHAT, CDR2 FQNNGV. The CDR3 here is CASSSGWLAGDEQFF. The CDR3, as DNA: TGTGCCAGCAGCTCCGGATGGCTAGCGGGAGATGAGCAGTTCTTC.